This T cell receptor beta chain appears in the sequencing data of a study of T cell responses to AZD1222 COVID-19 vaccine (dated by TCRdb to the early 2020s). Looking at the study overall: TCR sequencing covered approximately 230 trial participants: about 210 given two doses of AZD1222 and 26 given two doses of MenACWY control vaccine. Trial participants were enrolled into age subgroups of 18-55, 56-69 and 70-plus years, which contained 148, 28 and 57 TCR-sequenced participants, respectively. Study-level results and caveats: The vaccine-associated CD4 TCRs covered the entire spike protein, and the dominant responses fell in regions 160-218 and 743-854. Participants were mostly white British and included more females than males, and it was suggested by the authors that clonal diversity may have been underestimated. Conclusions about previously exposed vaccinees are limited, since just five or six AZD1222 recipients were seropositive for SARS-CoV-2 at baseline. Reportedly, close to half of the unique spike-specific TCRs recognized epitopes lying outside the regions that are mutated in the B.1.351 and B.1.1.7 variants. After two AZD1222 doses, spike-specific TCR breadth and depth were significantly higher than at day 0 and than in MenACWY recipients. The 56-69-year group was small, and its depth increase did not reach significance, likely because of low power. Because no samples from the day 14 peak response were available, repertoires could be characterized only after the peak T cell response.

According to the study, the label for this sample's time point signals: about 28 days (+/-7) after the second vaccine dose. Because spike-specific TCR depth and breadth did not differ between the two schedules, AZD1222 recipients who got a second dose at roughly 4 weeks were pooled with those who got a second dose at roughly 12 weeks. The vaccinee samples were drawn from two UK trials, COV001 and COV002, one of which was a single-blind randomized controlled phase 2/3 trial testing AZD1222 (ChAdOx1 nCoV-19) in healthy adults. For TCRbeta chain sequencing, PBMC samples were collected from trial participants at day 0 and at day 28 after the second dose. The CDR3 covers 15 residues, taking in both the cysteine and the phenylalanine. Only the CDR3 portion is preserved as DNA: 45 bases, with reading frame beginning at the first base. Relative to germline, V is 5 bases shorter and J is 1 base shorter, with 12 bases between their ends. CDR1 SGHVS and CDR2 FQNEAQ are derived from the germline V gene.

Comments on this clone: The antigen this receptor binds is unknown. Within one base of it there is no much larger clone, and no base qualities were kept.

The CDR3 regions of human TCRbeta chains were analyzed by immunosequencing. In the authors' own workflow: Repertoire TCRs were matched against a reference library of SARS-CoV-2-specific TCRs generated with the MIRA antigen-specificity platform. Breadth was defined as the fraction of unique TCRs that were SARS-CoV-2-associated. Depth was defined as the fraction of total T cells that were SARS-CoV-2-associated. Using the MIRA data, each spike-specific TCR was assigned both to the spike region to which the TCR was reactive and to a CD4 or CD8 class. Log10-transformed breadth and depth values were compared by one-way ANOVA with Sidak's multiple comparisons tests. TCRdb holds this immuneACCESS table with in-frame rearrangements only. Some clones are missing; in checked studies, unresolved V genes explain under half, and the rest has no known cause. V, J and clone size were drawn from that table, and D and trimming were deduced from the DNA. The sample has over 130,000 clones on record, 92% of them singletons. The top ten hold 9% to 9.5% of the sample.

The rearranged chain carries TRBV7-8 and TRBJ1-5; the D gene is unclear. The origin of this receptor is an adult who received the AZD1222 COVID-19 vaccine. Sequencing was performed on peripheral blood, taken 28 days after the second AZD1222 dose. The DNA reads TGTGCCAGCAGCACCCTGACGGGAAGCAATCAGCCCCAGCATTTT. This yields the protein CASSTLTGSNQPQHF.